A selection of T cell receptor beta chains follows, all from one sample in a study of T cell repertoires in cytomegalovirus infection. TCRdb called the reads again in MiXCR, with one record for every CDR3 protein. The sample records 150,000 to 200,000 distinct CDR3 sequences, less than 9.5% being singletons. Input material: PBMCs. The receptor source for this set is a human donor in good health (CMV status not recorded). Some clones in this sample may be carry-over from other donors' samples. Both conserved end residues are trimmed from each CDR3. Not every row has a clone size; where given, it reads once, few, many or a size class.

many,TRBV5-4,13,ASSLGGRSQGPQH
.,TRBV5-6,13,ASSLAAGTKNIQY
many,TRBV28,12,ASSPVRAVDTQY
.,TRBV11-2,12,ASSSVWGEKTQH
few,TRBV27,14,ASRPSLGSGANVLT
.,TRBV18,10,ASSPRNYEQY
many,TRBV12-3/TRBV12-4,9,ASSSTHEQF
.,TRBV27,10,ASSNGYEKLF
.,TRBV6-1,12,ASSEGWGTVGQF
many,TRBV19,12,ASRIGVGNNEQF
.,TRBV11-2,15,ASSLRLAGGSGNEQF
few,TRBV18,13,ASSLNSAEATEAF
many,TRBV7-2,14,ASSAQVGAPGDTQY
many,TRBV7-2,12,ASSLGLASETQY
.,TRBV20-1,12,SARDNWGNQPQH
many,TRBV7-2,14,ASSSEGTVRTGELF
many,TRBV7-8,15,ASSLARARGGAYEQY
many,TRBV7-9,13,ASSLAGGSNTEAF
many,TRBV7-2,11,ASSLVNRGEAF
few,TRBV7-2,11,ASSHLPRGEQY
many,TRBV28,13,ASKPTGTNFNEQF
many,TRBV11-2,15,ASSPRRSGGAGGEQF
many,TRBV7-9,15,ASSKGGLADSYNEQF
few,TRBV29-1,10,SVSGARGEQF
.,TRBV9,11,ASSVALDQPQH
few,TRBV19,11,ASSLGFTGELF
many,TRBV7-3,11,ASSLYYYNEQF
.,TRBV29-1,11,SATGTANTEAF
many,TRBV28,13,ASSETGTSVFEQF
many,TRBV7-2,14,ASSLSPGTANYGYT
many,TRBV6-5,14,ASKFVRAGNTGELF
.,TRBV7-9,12,ASSFGGLAGGQY
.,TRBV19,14,ASSITSGTGGTEAS
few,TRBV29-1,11,SAQTGRGTEAF
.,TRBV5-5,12,ASSLGPTEGVQF
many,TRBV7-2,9,ASSIRGMAI
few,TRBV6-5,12,ASSFGSLSHGYT